Sequencing of this T cell receptor (beta chain) was carried out in a study of regulatory T cells in long-lasting Graves disease. Time point of the sample: persistent/refractory GD, antithyroid drugs over 5 years with positive TRAb. RNA extracted from PBMCs served as the sequencing template. iRepertoire HTBI primers and Arm-PCR of CDR3 regions built TCR beta libraries. TCRdb reanalysed the multiplex PCR reads using MiXCR and keeps one entry per CDR3 protein. The sample has around 460,000 distinct CDR3 sequences; 20% to 25% are singletons. The germline CDR1 and CDR2 sequences are MNHEY and SMNVEV (reference sequence). The CDR3 totals 16 residues. V lost 6 bases to trimming and J lost 3 bases, with 18 bases between them.

This clonotype originated in a female donor with Graves disease. The input for sequencing was peripheral blood mononuclear cells (PBMCs), taken when the disease was refractory, from a patient treated with antithyroid drugs. This chain joins TRBV27 and TRBJ1-5; TRBD1 might be the D (5 bases). CDR3 nucleotides: TGTGCCAGCAGCCCGAATGGGCAGGGTTCCAATCAGCCCCAGCATTTT. Residues: CASSPNGQGSNQPQHF.